These T cell receptor beta chains were read from a single sample in a study of blood T cell repertoires in COVID-19. Repertoires were generated with immunoSEQ multiplex PCR, while TCRdb's copy carries only in-frame clones and drops some. The repertoire has over 55,000 clones, roughly 82% of them found once; the top ten carry around a fifth. The material sequenced was peripheral blood. These receptors were obtained from an older woman with acute or convalescent COVID-19. The CDR3 runs from the conserved cysteine through the conserved F or W. D genes are given only for firm matches. Clone size, where shown, is once, few, many, or a class for clones that have expanded.

TRBV20-1	NA	few	TRBJ2-6	TGCAGTGCTAGTTTACAGCTCTCTGGGGCCAACGTCCTGACTTTC	CSASLQLSGANVLTF
TRBV7-9	NA	NA	TRBJ1-2	TGTGCCAGCAGCCACACTCCGGGTCCCTCAGGGGACTACACCTTC	CASSHTPGPSGDYTF
TRBV6-6	TRBD1	NA	TRBJ1-2	TGTGCCAGCAGTTCCCAGGGGGCTATGGGTGGCTACACCTTC	CASSSQGAMGGYTF
TRBV11-3	NA	NA	TRBJ2-3	TGTGCCAGCAGCTTAGCGGCGGGCACAGATACGCAGTATTTT	CASSLAAGTDTQYF
TRBV25-1	TRBD1	NA	TRBJ2-1	TGTGCCAGCACTAGGACAGGGATTTTTGATGAGCAGTTCTTC	CASTRTGIFDEQFF
TRBV4-1	NA	NA	TRBJ2-3	TGCGCCAGCAGCCAAGAGGTACTGAGCACAGATACGCAGTATTTT	CASSQEVLSTDTQYF
TRBV4-1	NA	NA	TRBJ1-2	TGCGCCAGCAGCCAAGACTGGGCAACGAGCAGGGGCTACACCTTC	CASSQDWATSRGYTF
TRBV5-5	TRBD1	NA	TRBJ1-1	TGTGCCAGCAGCCCTGGACAGGTGAACACTGAAGCTTTCTTT	CASSPGQVNTEAFF
TRBV24-1	TRBD1	NA	TRBJ2-1	TGTGCCACCGAACCGGGACAGGGGCGGGCTGAGCAGTTCTTC	CATEPGQGRAEQFF
TRBV7-9	TRBD1	NA	TRBJ1-1	TGTGCCAGCCAGGGGGGTCCGACTGAAGCTTTCTTT	CASQGGPTEAFF
TRBV19	TRBD1	NA	TRBJ1-5	TGTGCCAGTAAACAACAGGGGTCAAGGCAGCCCCAGCATTTT	CASKQQGSRQPQHF
TRBV5-4	NA	NA	TRBJ2-5	TGTGCCAGCAGCTTGGAGAGTTACCAAGAGACCCAGTACTTC	CASSLESYQETQYF
TRBV7-9	NA	NA	TRBJ1-2	TGTGCCAGCAGCCCCAGGGGTACGGGGGGCGACTATGGCTACACCTTC	CASSPRGTGGDYGYTF
TRBV7-9	TRBD2	once	TRBJ2-1	TGTGCCAGCAGCTTAGGTTCACTAGCGGTATCCTACAATGAGCAGTTCTTC	CASSLGSLAVSYNEQFF
TRBV5-1	NA	NA	TRBJ2-2	TGCGCCAGCAGCTTGGCCGGATACGAGGGAGTTGGAAACACCGGGGAGCTGTTTTTT	CASSLAGYEGVGNTGELFF